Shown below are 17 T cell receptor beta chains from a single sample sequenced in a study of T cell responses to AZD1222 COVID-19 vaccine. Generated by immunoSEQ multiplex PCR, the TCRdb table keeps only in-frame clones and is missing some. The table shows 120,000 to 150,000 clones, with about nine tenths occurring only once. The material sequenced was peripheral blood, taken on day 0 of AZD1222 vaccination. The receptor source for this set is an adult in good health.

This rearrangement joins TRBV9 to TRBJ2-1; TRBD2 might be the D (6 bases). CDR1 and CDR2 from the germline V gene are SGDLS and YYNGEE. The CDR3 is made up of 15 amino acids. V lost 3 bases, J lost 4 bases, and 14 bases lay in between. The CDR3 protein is CASSGFSGQYNEQFF. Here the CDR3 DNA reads TGTGCCAGCAGCGGTTTTAGCGGCCAATACAATGAGCAGTTCTTC. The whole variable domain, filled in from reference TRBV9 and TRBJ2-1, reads DSGVTQTPKHLITATGQRVTLRCSPRSGDLSVYWYQQSLDQGLQFLIQYYNGEERAKGNILERFSAQQFPDLHSELNLSSLELGDSALYFCASSGFSGQYNEQFFGPGTRLTVL.

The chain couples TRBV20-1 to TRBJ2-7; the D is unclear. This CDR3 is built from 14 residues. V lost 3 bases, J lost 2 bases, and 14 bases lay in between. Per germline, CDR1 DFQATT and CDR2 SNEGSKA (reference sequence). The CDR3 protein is CSASRGGSAYEQYF. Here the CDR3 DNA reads TGCAGTGCTAGTCGCGGCGGTTCCGCCTACGAGCAGTACTTC.

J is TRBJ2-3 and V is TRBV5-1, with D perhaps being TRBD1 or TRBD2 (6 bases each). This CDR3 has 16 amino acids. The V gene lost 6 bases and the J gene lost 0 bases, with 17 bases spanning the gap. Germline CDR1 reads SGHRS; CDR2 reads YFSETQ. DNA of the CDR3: TGCGCCAGCACCAGAGGGGGGAAAAAGAGCACAGATACGCAGTATTTT. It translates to CASTRGGKKSTDTQYF.

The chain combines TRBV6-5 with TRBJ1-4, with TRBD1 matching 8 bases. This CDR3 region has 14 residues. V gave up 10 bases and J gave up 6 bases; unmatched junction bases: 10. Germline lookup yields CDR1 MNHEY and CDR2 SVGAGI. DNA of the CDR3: TGTGCCACACACCCCGGACAGGGATATGAAAAACTGTTTTTT. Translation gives CATHPGQGYEKLFF.

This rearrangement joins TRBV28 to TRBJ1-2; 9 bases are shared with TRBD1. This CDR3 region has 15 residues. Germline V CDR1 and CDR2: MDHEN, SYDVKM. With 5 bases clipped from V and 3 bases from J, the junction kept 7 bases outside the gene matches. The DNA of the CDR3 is TGTGCCAGCAGTCCATACAGGGGGCGAGACTATGGCTACACCTTC. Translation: CASSPYRGRDYGYTF.

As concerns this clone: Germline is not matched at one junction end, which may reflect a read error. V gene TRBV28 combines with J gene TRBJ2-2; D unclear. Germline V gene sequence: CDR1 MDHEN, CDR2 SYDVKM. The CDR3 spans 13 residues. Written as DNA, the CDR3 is TGTGCCAGCAGCTATTCGCCTTCTAGGGAACTGTTTTTT. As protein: CASSYSPSRELFF.

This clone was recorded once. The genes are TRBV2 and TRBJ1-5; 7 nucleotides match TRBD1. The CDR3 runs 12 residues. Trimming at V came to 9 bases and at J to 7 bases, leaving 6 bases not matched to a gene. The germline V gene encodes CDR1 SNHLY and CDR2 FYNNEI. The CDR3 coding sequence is TGTGCCAGTCAGGGGGAATCCCAGCCCCAGCATTTT. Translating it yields CASQGESQPQHF.

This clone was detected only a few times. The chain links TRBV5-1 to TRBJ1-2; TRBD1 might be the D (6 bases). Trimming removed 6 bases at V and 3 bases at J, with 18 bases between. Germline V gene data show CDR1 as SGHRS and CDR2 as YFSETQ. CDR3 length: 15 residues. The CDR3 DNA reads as TGCGCCAGCACCACGCACGGGGGCGCGGACTATGGCTACACCTTC. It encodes CASTTHGGADYGYTF.

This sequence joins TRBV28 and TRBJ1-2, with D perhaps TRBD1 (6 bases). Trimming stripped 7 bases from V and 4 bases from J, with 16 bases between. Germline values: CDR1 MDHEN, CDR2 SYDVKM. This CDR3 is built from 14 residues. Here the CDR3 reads CASKELGQSYGYTF. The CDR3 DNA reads TGTGCCAGCAAGGAACTTGGACAGTCCTATGGCTACACCTTC.

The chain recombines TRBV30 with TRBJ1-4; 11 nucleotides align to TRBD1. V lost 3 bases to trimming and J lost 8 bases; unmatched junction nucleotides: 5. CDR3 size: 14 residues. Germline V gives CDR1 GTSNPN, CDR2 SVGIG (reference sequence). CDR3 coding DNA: TGTGCCTGGAGCGGGACAGGGGGTTTCGAAAAACTGTTTTTT. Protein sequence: CAWSGTGGFEKLFF.

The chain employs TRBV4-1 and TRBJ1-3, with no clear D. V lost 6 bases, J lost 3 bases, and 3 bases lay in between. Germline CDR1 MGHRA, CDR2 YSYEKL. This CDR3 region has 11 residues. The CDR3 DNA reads TGCGCCAGCAGGGTTGGAAACACCATATATTTT. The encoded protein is CASRVGNTIYF.

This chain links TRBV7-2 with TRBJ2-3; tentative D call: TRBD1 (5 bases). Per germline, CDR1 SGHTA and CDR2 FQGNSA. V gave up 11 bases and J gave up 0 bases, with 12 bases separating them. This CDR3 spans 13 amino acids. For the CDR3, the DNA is TGTGCCGGCAAGGGGTTTAGCACAGATACGCAGTATTTT. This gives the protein CAGKGFSTDTQYF.

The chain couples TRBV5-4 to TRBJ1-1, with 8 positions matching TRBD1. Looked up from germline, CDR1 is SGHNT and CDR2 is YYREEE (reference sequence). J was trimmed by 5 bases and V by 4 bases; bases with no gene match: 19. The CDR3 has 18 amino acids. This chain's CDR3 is CASSQGTWDRRRETEAFF. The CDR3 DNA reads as TGTGCCAGCAGCCAAGGGACGTGGGACAGGAGAAGGGAAACTGAAGCTTTCTTT.

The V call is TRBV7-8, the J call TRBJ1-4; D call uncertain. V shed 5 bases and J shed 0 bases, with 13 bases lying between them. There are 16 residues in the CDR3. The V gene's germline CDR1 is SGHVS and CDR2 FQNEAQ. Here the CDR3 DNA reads TGTGCCAGCAGCCCCTGGGGTATCTCAACTAATGAAAAACTGTTTTTT. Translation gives CASSPWGISTNEKLFF.

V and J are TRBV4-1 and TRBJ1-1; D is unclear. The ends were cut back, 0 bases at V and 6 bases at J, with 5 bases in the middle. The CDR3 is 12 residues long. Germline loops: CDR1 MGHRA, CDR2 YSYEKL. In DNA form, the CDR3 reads TGCGCCAGCAGCCAAGATTTTGCTGAAGCTTTCTTT. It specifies CASSQDFAEAFF.

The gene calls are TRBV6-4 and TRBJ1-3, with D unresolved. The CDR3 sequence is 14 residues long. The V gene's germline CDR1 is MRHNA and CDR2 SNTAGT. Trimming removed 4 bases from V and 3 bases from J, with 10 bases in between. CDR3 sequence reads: CASSVKISGNTIYF. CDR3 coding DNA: TGTGCCAGCAGTGTAAAGATCAGTGGAAACACCATATATTTT.

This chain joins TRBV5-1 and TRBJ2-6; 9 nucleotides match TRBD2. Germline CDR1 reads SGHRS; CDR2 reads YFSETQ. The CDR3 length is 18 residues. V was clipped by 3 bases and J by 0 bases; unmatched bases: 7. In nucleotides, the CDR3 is TGCGCCAGCAGCTGGGGAGCGGGGGGACGCTCTGGGGCCAACGTCCTGACTTTC. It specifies CASSWGAGGRSGANVLTF.